This TCR beta chain was sequenced for a study of T cells in Graves' hyperthyroidism and ophthalmopathy (dated by TCRdb to the late 2010s). About the investigation overall: Peripheral blood was collected at initial diagnosis, before any treatment. TCR V-J signatures able to tell the groups apart were searched for in a discovery cohort of approximately 95 patients, of whom around 42 had Graves' ophthalmopathy and roughly 59 had stable Graves' hyperthyroidism. Prospective prediction of ophthalmopathy was tested in an independent validation cohort of 18 to 20 hyperthyroidism patients and some 17 patients who later progressed to ophthalmopathy. For training and testing, the roughly 97 patients in the discovery cohort were randomly divided in a 7:3 ratio. Thyroid tissue and blood T-cell repertoires from about six Graves' hyperthyroidism patients were also compared in the study. After blood sampling, hyperthyroidism patients were treated with methimazole at a starting dose of 30 mg daily, and ophthalmopathy patients were treated with high-dose intravenous methylprednisolone. The paper reports TCR Vbeta CDR3 sequencing of 130 to 150 peripheral blood samples: 40 or so ophthalmopathy, over 70 hyperthyroidism and around 17 progressor patients.

What the study reported, not specific to this receptor: Most expanded thyroid clonotypes (frequency above 0.001) were also detected in blood, a finding suggesting that blood repertoires may reflect thyroid immune responses. A 13 V-J signature model separated ophthalmopathy from stable hyperthyroidism, with approximately 86% sensitivity and just under 84% specificity in cross-validation and 80%/75% in testing. Sample size was not statistically predetermined, and investigators were not blinded to group allocation. In validation, progression to ophthalmopathy was predicted by the model with 70% to 71% sensitivity and roughly 72% specificity, a median of approximately 6.5 months before onset.

Hyperthyroidism patients were newly diagnosed, with disease duration under 2 months, and aged 18 to 65 years. Patients with uncontrolled infections, other autoimmune diseases, pregnancy or lactation were excluded. Diagnoses relied on clinical symptoms, serum thyroxine and TRAb, thyroid ultrasound and orbital computed tomography. Blood from progressor patients was collected at the time of first diagnosis with hyperthyroidism, before any ophthalmopathy symptoms had appeared. PBMCs were isolated from around 10 ml of fresh peripheral blood by Ficoll-Paque density gradient centrifugation. Patients classed as progressors first received a Graves' hyperthyroidism diagnosis and then went on to develop ophthalmopathy during follow-up. Total RNA was extracted using Trizol reagent, and RNA quality was assessed on an Agilent 2100 Bioanalyzer. The TCR beta CDR3 regions were amplified from the RNA transcripts. The first round of RT-PCR for the TCR CDR3 was performed with the HTBI primer set and the Qiagen OneStep RT-PCR kit. A second multiplex PCR round built the libraries, followed by size selection and purification. Paired-end sequencing of the libraries was performed with 100 bp reads on an Illumina HiSeq2000. The authors processed their data as follows. SOAPnuke was used to process the raw data, removing reads that contained adapters or uncalled bases, had a mean Phred below 15, or lacked an exact match to the constant primer or identifier. High-quality paired reads were merged using COPE v1.2.5, and each unique nucleotide sequence was defined as a clonotype. Clonotypes were aligned to IMGT TRBV, TRBD and TRBJ reference segments using MiTCR v1.1. The analysis included only V-J combinations with a frequency above 0.0001, which together covered roughly 99% of the repertoires. A TCS score was defined as the ratio between F50 (clonal expansion) and ExV (chaos), using BLOSUM62-based TCRdist between CDR3 peptides within each V-J. Welch's t-statistics and random forest reduced around 510 V-J features to some 14, which were used in a naive Bayes classifier (R e1071). The raw public data were reprocessed by TCRdb itself: fastp quality trimming at Q25, MiXCR clonotype calling, in-frame beta chains only. Entries that share a CDR3 protein sequence are merged under the most common genes and DNA. The V and J calls and clone size are TCRdb's, not the authors'. The sample includes roughly 500,000 distinct CDR3 sequences, with approximately 15% observed a single time. Of the sample, under 7% falls within the top ten clones.

About this clonotype: This clone's antigen is unknown. No clone much larger than this one lies a single base away; base qualities are absent.

Sequencing used blood. The TCR originated in a woman in her twenties or thirties with Graves' hyperthyroidism that later progressed to Graves' ophthalmopathy.

The CDR3 sequence is CASSVRDSELSEQYF. The bases are TGTGCCAGCAGCGTCCGGGACTCGGAGTTGTCCGAGCAGTACTTC. The sequence links TRBV9 to TRBJ2-7, with a tentative D gene TRBD2 over 6 matching bases. From its cysteine to its phenylalanine, the CDR3 spans 15 amino acids. CDR3 DNA is the only sequence kept; it has 45 bases, read in frame from the first base. Trimming removed 2 bases from V and 6 bases from J, leaving 18 bases between the germline ends. CDR1 and CDR2 were assigned from the germline V gene as SGDLS and YYNGEE.